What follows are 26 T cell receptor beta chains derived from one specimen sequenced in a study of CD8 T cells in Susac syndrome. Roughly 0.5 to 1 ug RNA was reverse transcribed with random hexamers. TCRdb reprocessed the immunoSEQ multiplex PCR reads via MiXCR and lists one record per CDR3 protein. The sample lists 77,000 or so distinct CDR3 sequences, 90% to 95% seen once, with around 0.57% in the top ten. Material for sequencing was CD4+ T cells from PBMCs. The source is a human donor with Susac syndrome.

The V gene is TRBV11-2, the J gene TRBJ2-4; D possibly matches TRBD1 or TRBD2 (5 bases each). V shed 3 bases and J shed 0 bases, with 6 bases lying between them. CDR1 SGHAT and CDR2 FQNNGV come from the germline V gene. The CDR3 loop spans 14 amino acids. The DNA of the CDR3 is TGTGCCAGCAGCTTGGGGGTAGCCAAAAACATTCAGTACTTC. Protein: CASSLGVAKNIQYF.

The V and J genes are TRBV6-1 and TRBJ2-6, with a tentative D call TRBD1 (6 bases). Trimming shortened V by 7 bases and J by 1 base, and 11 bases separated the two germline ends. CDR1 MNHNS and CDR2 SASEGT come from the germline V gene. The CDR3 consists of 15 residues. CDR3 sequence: CASTTGNSGANVLTF. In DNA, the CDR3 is TGTGCCAGCACCACAGGGAATTCTGGGGCCAACGTCCTGACTTTC.

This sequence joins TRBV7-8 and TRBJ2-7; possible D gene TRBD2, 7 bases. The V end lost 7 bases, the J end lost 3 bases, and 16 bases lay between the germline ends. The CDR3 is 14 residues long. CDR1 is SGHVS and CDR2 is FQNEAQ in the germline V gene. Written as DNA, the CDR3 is TGTGCCAGCACCCCAAAGGGGGGGAGCTACGAGCAGTACTTC. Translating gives CASTPKGGSYEQYF.

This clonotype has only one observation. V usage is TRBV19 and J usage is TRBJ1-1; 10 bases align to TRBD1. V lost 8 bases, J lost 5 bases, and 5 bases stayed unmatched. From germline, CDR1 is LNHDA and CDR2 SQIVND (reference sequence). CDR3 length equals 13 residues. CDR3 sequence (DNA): TGTGCCAGTTTCGACAGGGGGCGGACTGAAGCTTTCTTT. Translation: CASFDRGRTEAFF.

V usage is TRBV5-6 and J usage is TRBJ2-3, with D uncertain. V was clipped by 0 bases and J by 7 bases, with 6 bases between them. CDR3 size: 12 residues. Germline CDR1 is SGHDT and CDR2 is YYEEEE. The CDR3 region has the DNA TGTGCCAGCAGCTTGGAGCGAAATACGCAGTATTTT. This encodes CASSLERNTQYF.

The CDR3 loop is CASSLERVTEAFF. CDR3 nucleotides: TGTGCCAGCAGCTTGGAACGGGTCACTGAAGCTTTCTTT. V and J are TRBV5-6 and TRBJ1-1; D uncertain. This CDR3 has 13 amino acids. The V gene's germline CDR1 is SGHDT and CDR2 YYEEEE. The V end lost 0 bases, the J end lost 4 bases, and 7 bases lay between the germline ends.

CDR3 in amino acids: CASTFSGARRAFF. The CDR3 DNA follows: TGTGCCAGCACCTTTTCGGGCGCAAGAAGAGCTTTCTTT. The chain carries TRBV2 and TRBJ1-1; no clear D. The CDR3 consists of 13 residues. V lost 7 bases and J lost 10, with 19 bases in between. The germline V gene has CDR1 SNHLY and CDR2 FYNNEI.

The CDR3, as DNA: TGTGCCAGCACCGCAGGTTCCCAGGGGCAAGAGACCCAGTACTTC. It specifies CASTAGSQGQETQYF. The V gene is TRBV7-9, the J gene TRBJ2-5; weak D call: TRBD1 (6 bases). Germline CDR1 and CDR2: SEHNR and FQNEAQ (reference sequence). The CDR3 spans 15 residues. V lost 7 bases to trimming and J lost 2 bases, with 17 bases between them.

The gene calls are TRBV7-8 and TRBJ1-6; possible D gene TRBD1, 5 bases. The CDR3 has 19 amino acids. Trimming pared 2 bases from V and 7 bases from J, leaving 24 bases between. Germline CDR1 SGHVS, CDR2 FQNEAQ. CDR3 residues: CASSLLGRALRTTNSPLHF. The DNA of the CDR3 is TGTGCCAGCAGCTTACTCGGCAGGGCTCTACGCACCACCAATTCACCCCTCCACTTT.

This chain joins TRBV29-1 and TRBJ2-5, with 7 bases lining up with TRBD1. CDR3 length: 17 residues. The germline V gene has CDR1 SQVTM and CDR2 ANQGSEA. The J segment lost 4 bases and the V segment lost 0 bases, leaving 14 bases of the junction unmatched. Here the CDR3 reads CSVEDRATGFLRETQYF. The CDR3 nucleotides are TGCAGCGTTGAAGACCGAGCGACAGGGTTCTTACGAGAGACCCAGTACTTC.

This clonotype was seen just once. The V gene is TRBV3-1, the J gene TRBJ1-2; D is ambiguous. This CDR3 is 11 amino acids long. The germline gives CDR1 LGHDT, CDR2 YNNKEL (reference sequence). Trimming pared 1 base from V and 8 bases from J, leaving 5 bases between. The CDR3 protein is CASSQGQGYTF. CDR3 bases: TGTGCCAGCAGCCAAGGCCAGGGCTACACCTTC. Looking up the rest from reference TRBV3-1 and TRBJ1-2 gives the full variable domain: DTAVSQTPKYLVTQMGNDKSIKCEQNLGHDTMYWYKQDSKKFLKIMFSYNNKELIINETVPNRFSPKSPDKAHLNLHINSLELGDSAVYFCASSQGQGYTFGSGTRLTVV.

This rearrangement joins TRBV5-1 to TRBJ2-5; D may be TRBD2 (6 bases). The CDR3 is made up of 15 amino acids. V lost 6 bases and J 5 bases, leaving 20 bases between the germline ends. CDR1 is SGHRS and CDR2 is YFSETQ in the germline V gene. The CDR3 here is CASKSGAGREETQYF. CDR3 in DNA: TGCGCCAGCAAAAGTGGAGCAGGCCGGGAGGAGACCCAGTACTTC.

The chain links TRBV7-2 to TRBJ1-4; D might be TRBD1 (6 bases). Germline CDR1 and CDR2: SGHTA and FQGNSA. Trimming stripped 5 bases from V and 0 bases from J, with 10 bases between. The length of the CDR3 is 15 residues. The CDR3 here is CASSLQGATNEKLFF. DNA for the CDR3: TGTGCCAGCAGCCTACAGGGCGCAACTAATGAAAAACTGTTTTTT.

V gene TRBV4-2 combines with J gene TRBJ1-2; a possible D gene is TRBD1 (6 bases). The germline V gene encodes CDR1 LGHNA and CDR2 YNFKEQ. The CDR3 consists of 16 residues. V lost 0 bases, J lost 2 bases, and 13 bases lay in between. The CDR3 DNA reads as TGTGCCAGCAGCCAAGATCTTACAGGGAAAAACTATGGCTACACCTTC. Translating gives CASSQDLTGKNYGYTF.

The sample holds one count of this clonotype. CDR3 sequence (DNA): TGCAGTGCCCGACCTCCTGGACAGGCTAACTATGGCTACACCTTC. It codes for CSARPPGQANYGYTF. The rearrangement joins TRBV20-1 to TRBJ1-2, with 7 bases identical to TRBD1. The CDR3 contains 15 residues. The germline V gene has CDR1 DFQATT and CDR2 SNEGSKA (reference sequence). The J segment lost 0 bases and the V segment lost 6 bases, leaving 10 bases of the junction unmatched.

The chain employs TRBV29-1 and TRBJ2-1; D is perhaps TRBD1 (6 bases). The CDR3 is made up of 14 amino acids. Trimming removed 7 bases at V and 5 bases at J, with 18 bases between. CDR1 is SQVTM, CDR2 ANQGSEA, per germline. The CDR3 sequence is CSAHRAIGNNEQFF. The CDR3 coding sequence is TGCAGCGCCCACAGGGCAATAGGCAACAATGAGCAGTTCTTC.

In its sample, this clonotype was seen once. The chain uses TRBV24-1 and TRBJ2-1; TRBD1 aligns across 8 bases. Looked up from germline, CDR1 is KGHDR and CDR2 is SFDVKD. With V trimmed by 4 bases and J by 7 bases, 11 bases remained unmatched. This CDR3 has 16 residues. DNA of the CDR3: TGTGCCACCAGTGACCGCCGACAGGGGAGGATAAATGAGCAGTTCTTC. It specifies CATSDRRQGRINEQFF.

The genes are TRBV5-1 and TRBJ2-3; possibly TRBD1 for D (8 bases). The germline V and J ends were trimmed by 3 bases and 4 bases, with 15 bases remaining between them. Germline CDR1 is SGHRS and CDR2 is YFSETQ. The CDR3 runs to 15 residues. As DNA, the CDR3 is TGCGCCAGCAGCTCAGGACAGGGAGGGTCAGATACGCAGTATTTT. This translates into CASSSGQGGSDTQYF.

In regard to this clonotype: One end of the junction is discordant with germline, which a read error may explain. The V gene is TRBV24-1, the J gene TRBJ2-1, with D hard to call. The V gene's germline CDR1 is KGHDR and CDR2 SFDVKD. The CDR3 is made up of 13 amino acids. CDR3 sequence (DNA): TGTGCCTCCAGTGATTGGTCAGCAGGTGAGCAGTTCTTC. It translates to CASSDWSAGEQFF.

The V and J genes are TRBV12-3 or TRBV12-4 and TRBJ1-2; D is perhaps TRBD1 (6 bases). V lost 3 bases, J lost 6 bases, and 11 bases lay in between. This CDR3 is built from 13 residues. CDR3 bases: TGTGCCAGCAGTTTCAGGGGCCGGGATGGCTACACCTTC. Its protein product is CASSFRGRDGYTF.

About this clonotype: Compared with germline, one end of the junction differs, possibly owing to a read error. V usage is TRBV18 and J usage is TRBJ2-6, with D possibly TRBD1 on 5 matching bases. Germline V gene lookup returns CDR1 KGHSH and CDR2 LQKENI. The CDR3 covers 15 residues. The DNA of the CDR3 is TGTGCCAGCTCACCATGGGAAGCTGGGGCCAACGTCCCGACTTTC. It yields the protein CASSPWEAGANVPTF.

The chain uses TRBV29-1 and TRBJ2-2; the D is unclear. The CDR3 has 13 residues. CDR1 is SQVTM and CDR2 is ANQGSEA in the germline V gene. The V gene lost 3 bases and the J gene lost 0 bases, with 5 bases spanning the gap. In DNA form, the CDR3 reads TGCAGCGTTGACAGAGCGAACACCGGGGAGCTGTTTTTT. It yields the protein CSVDRANTGELFF.

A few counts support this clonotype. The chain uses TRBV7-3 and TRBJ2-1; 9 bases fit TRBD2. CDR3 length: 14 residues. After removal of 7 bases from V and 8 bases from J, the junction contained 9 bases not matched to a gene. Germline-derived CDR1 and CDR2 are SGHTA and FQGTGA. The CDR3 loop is CASNQGLASYEQFF. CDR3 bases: TGTGCCAGCAACCAGGGACTAGCAAGCTATGAGCAGTTCTTC.

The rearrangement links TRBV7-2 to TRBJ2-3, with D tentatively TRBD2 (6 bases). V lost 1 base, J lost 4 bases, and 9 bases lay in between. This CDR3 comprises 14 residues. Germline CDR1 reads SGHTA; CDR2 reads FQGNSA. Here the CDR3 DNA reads TGTGCCAGCAGCTTAGTTATAGCGGCAGATACGCAGTATTTT. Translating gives CASSLVIAADTQYF.

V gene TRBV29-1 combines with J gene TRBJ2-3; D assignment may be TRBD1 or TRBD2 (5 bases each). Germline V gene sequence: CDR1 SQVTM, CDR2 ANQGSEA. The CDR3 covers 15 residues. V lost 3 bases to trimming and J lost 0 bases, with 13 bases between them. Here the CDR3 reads CSVDPHGDSTDTQYF. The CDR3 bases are TGCAGCGTTGACCCTCACGGGGACAGCACAGATACGCAGTATTTT.

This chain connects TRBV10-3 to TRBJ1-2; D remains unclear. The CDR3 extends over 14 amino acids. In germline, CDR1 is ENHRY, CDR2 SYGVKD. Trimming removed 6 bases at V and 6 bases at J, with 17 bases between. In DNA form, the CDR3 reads TGTGCCATCAGCGCCTTCACGGGGTCAAATGGCTACACCTTC. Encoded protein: CAISAFTGSNGYTF.